This T cell receptor beta chain was captured in a study of blood T cell repertoires in COVID-19. Overall study context: T cells, B-cell-depleted T cells, or PBMCs provided the cDNA or gDNA that served as material.

Exposed study participants had met a COVID-19 case within 2 weeks before entry. V was clipped by 8 bases and J by 8 bases, with 12 bases between them. CDR3 length: 12 residues. CDR1 and CDR2 from the germline V gene are LNHDA and SQIVND (reference sequence). Original processing methods: Amplification of reference gene primers was used by the study to estimate nucleated cell counts. Using immunoSEQ multiplex PCR, the repertoire was profiled, and TCRdb retains in-frame clones only, with some absent. The DNA gave D and trimming, while V, J and clone size come from that table. This repertoire shows roughly 230,000 clones, 70% to 90% found once; its top ten account for 5% to 7.5%.

The chain links TRBV19 to TRBJ1-4; maybe TRBD1 (5 bases). The sequence was obtained from a woman between 45 and 60 years old who had been exposed to COVID-19. Sequenced: PBMCs or T cells enriched from blood (not recorded which). CDR3 bases: TGTGCCAGTGGGGCCCGTTACGAAAAACTGTTTTTT. Protein product: CASGARYEKLFF.